The sequence of this TCR beta chain was determined in a study of T-cell reconstitution after alpha-beta-depleted transplantation in children. Unique molecular identifiers tagged the TCRbeta library. TCRdb reprocessed the PCR reads with MiXCR, giving one entry per CDR3 protein. Altogether roughly 420,000 distinct CDR3 sequences are present, 16% being singletons, with the ten largest covering around 30%. The TCR originated in a boy in the first two years of life who had a stem cell transplant for Wiskott-Aldrich syndrome, so the T cells may come from the graft donor. Material: PBMCs, mostly from graft donor cells, obtained 360 days after TCRalphabeta/CD19-depleted stem cell transplant.

CDR3 in amino acids: CASSSSSGRGTYEQYF. In DNA, the CDR3 is TGTGCCAGCAGCTCGTCTAGCGGGAGGGGAACCTACGAGCAGTACTTC. This chain links TRBV7-9 with TRBJ2-7, with TRBD2 matching over 12 bases. The CDR3 is 16 amino acids. The junction had 6 bases not matched to a gene; V was cut back by 4 bases and J by 2 bases. Germline V gene data show CDR1 as SEHNR and CDR2 as FQNEAQ (reference sequence).